A single sample gave rise to the 8 T cell receptor beta chains below, sequenced in a study of early T cells in non-severe SARS-CoV-2 infection. MiXCR, applied by TCRdb to the 5' RACE reads, yields one record per CDR3 protein. The data hold some 40,000 distinct CDR3 sequences, with 7.9% observed a single time. This specimen was whole blood, taken at baseline. The receptors were sampled from an adult who was a healthcare worker with PCR-confirmed SARS-CoV-2 infection or an uninfected control (not recorded which).

This clonotype was observed a handful of times. The chain combines TRBV25-1 with TRBJ2-7; perhaps D is TRBD1 or TRBD2 (5 bases each). V was clipped by 4 bases and J by 5 bases, with 18 bases between them. The CDR3 covers 15 residues. Germline V gene sequence: CDR1 MGHDK, CDR2 SYGVNS. The CDR3 DNA follows: TGTGCCAGCAGTGGGGGGATACCGTTAGGGAACGAGCAGTACTTC. Its protein is CASSGGIPLGNEQYF.

This rearrangement joins TRBV29-1 to TRBJ1-1; possible D gene TRBD1, 5 bases. The length of the CDR3 is 13 residues. The germline CDR1 and CDR2 sequences are SQVTM and ANQGSEA. Deletions cut 7 bases from V and 2 bases from J, with 14 bases between. CDR3 DNA sequence: TGCAGCGCGAGGGCAGGGCCTAACACTGAAGCTTTCTTT. Translating gives CSARAGPNTEAFF.

This clonotype has more than one count but fewer than ten. This chain links TRBV5-5 with TRBJ1-1, with a weak D call TRBD1 (5 bases). The CDR3 has 17 amino acids. Germline V gene data show CDR1 as SGHKS and CDR2 as YYEKEE (reference sequence). The V end lost 1 base, the J end lost 0 bases, and 16 bases lay between the germline ends. The CDR3 nucleotides are TGTGCCAGCAGCTTGATGTCAGGGTATGAAATGAACACTGAAGCTTTCTTT. Translating gives CASSLMSGYEMNTEAFF.

This clonotype was picked up many times. The genes are TRBV6-5 and TRBJ2-6; D possibly corresponds to TRBD1 (5 bases). Germline CDR1 is MNHEY and CDR2 is SVGAGI. V dropped 8 bases and J dropped 3 bases, with 14 bases sitting between them. CDR3 length equals 15 residues. CDR3 nucleotides: TGTGCCAGCTCGGAAGGGGTAGATGGGGCCAACGTCCTGACTTTC. It is translated as CASSEGVDGANVLTF.

This clonotype showed up just a few times. V and J are TRBV29-1 and TRBJ1-2; D remains ambiguous. The germline V gene encodes CDR1 SQVTM and CDR2 ANQGSEA. This CDR3 contains 12 residues. The ends were cut back, 0 bases at V and 8 bases at J, with 10 bases in the middle. The CDR3 DNA is TGCAGCGTTGAAGATCGGCAAACCGGCTACACCTTC. Residues: CSVEDRQTGYTF. The full variable domain, with the rest looked up from reference TRBV29-1 and TRBJ1-2, is SAVISQKPSRDICQRGTSLTIQCQVDSQVTMMFWYRQQPGQSLTLIATANQGSEATYESGFVIDKFPISRPNLTFSTLTVSNMSPEDSSIYLCSVEDRQTGYTFGSGTRLTVV.

This clonotype was detected only a few times. The gene calls are TRBV2 and TRBJ2-5; 7 nucleotides line up with TRBD2. In germline, CDR1 is SNHLY, CDR2 FYNNEI. This CDR3 spans 14 amino acids. The V segment lost 5 bases and the J segment 5 bases; nucleotides outside the gene matches: 8. CDR3 protein: CASSNRDYEETQYF. The CDR3 coding sequence is TGTGCCAGCAGTAACCGGGACTACGAGGAGACCCAGTACTTC.

This clonotype was seen a few times. The chain links TRBV30 to TRBJ1-2; 7 bases are a match to TRBD1. This CDR3 contains 14 residues. V lost 5 bases to trimming and J lost 6 bases; unmatched junction nucleotides: 12. The germline V gene has CDR1 GTSNPN and CDR2 SVGIG (reference sequence). CDR3 DNA: TGTGCCTGGTCCCAGACGACAGGGCGGGATGGCTACACCTTC. Protein sequence: CAWSQTTGRDGYTF.

V is TRBV3-1 and J is TRBJ1-6, with 7 nucleotides matching TRBD1. The V segment lost 3 bases and the J segment 9 bases; nucleotides outside the gene matches: 5. The V gene's germline CDR1 is LGHDT and CDR2 YNNKEL (reference sequence). The CDR3 has 14 amino acids. The CDR3 here is CASSQETGSSPLHF. The DNA of the CDR3 is TGTGCCAGCAGCCAGGAGACAGGGAGTTCACCCCTCCACTTT.